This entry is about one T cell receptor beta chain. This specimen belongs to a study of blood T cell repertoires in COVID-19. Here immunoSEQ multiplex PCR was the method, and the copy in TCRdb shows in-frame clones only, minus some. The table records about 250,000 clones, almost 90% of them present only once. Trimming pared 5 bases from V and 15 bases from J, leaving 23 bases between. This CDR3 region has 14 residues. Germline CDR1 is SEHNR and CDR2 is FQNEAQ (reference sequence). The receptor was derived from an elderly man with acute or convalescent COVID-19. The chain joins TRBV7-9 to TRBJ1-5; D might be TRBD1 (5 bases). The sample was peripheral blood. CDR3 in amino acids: CASSPPSQGFSWHF. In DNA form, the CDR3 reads TGTGCCAGCAGCCCACCCTCTCAGGGTTTTAGTTGGCATTTT.